Sequencing of this TCR beta chain was carried out in a study of neurological immune-mediated disorders. CDR3 size: 14 residues. CDR1 and CDR2 from the germline V gene are SGHRS and YFSETQ. V was pared by 0 bases and J by 4 bases, with 8 bases between. There are many counts of this clonotype. MiXCR, run by TCRdb on the 5' RACE reads, gives a single entry per CDR3 protein. Of approximately 59,000 distinct CDR3 sequences listed, roughly 5.6% are singletons. This receptor was identified in a human donor with multiple sclerosis. The donor label of this sample is uncertain. Sequenced input: PBMCs. J is TRBJ2-1 and V is TRBV5-1, with D unclear. The CDR3 spells CASSLEDVYNEQFF. The DNA for the CDR3 is TGCGCCAGCAGCTTGGAGGACGTATACAATGAGCAGTTCTTC.